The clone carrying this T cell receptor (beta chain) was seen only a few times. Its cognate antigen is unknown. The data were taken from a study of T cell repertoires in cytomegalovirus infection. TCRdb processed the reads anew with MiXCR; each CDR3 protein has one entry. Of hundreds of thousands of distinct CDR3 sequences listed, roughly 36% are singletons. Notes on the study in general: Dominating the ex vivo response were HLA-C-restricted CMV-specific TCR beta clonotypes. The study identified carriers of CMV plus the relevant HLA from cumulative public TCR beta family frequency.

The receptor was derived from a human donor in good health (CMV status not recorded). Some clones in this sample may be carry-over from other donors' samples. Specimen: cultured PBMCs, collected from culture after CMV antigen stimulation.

The DNA of the CDR3 is TGCAGTGCTAGCGGCGGTCAGGTTGGGACCGGGGAGCTGTTTTTT. Translated: CSASGGQVGTGELFF. The chain joins TRBV20-1 to TRBJ2-2; no clear D. The germline V gene has CDR1 DFQATT and CDR2 SNEGSKA (reference sequence). The V end was cut by 3 bases, the J end by 5 bases, with 16 bases between. The CDR3 covers 15 residues.